The clone carrying this TCR beta chain has a handful of counts. The data belong to a study of control samples from healthy donors and cancer patients. V lost 7 bases to trimming and J lost 2 bases; unmatched junction nucleotides: 7. The CDR3 length is 14 residues. Per the germline V gene, CDR1 is SNHLY and CDR2 is FYNNEI. Repertoires were generated with immunoSEQ multiplex PCR, while TCRdb's copy carries only in-frame clones and drops some. The sample has 140,000 or so clones, about 94% seen once. This sequence originates from a man aged 60 to 75 with colorectal cancer. V and J are TRBV2 and TRBJ2-7; 8 bases are a match to TRBD1. Specimen: PBMCs. The CDR3 spells CASNQDRGPYEQYF. For the CDR3, the DNA is TGTGCCAGCAACCAAGACAGGGGCCCCTACGAGCAGTACTTC.